The T cell receptor beta chain described here comes from a study of post-analysis software for immune sequencing data. With respect to this clonotype: Its target is unknown.

Germline CDR1 reads MRHNA; CDR2 reads SNTAGT. Trimming shortened V by 4 bases and J by 5 bases, and 14 bases separated the two germline ends. There are 14 residues in the CDR3. Incorporated into the TCR beta cDNA libraries were unique molecular identifiers, which served to reduce PCR and sequencing biases. MiXCR was run by TCRdb on the PCR reads, yielding one entry per CDR3 protein. The sample shows almost 700,000 distinct CDR3 sequences, approximately 60% of them seen only once. Study observations and caveats: A handful of TRBV segments were significantly more frequent in patients than in controls. TRBV5-6, TRBV5-1 and TRBV20-1 were among these segments.

This clonotype originated in a girl under 10 years old with multiple sclerosis. V gene TRBV6-4 combines with J gene TRBJ1-1, with D possibly being TRBD1 (5 bases). The sequenced sample consisted of blood. CDR3 DNA sequence: TGTGCCAGCAGTGCCCAGGGACTGGGAACTGAAGCTTTCTTT. This gives the protein CASSAQGLGTEAFF.